The clone carrying this T cell receptor (beta chain) was seen at least ten times. This entry comes from a study of T-cell reconstitution after alpha-beta-depleted transplantation in children. Germline CDR1 is SQVTM and CDR2 is ANQGSEA. Trimming cost V 6 bases and J 4 bases; bases outside gene matches: 4. There are 13 residues in the CDR3. Unique molecular identifiers were incorporated into the prepared TCRbeta library. TCRdb independently ran MiXCR on the PCR reads; one entry per CDR3 protein. The repertoire holds about 610,000 distinct CDR3 sequences, with roughly a tenth as singletons. The sequence came from a human donor who donated a stem cell graft to a child with acute myeloid leukemia. The rearrangement joins TRBV29-1 to TRBJ2-2; 8 nucleotides line up with TRBD1. Sequenced material: PBMCs from the stem cell graft donor, taken from the stem cell graft. For the CDR3, the DNA is TGCAGCGTCGGACAGGGTTTCACCGGGGAGCTGTTTTTT. Translated, it gives CSVGQGFTGELFF.